The entry below gives a single TCR beta chain sequence along with its context. Its target is unknown. The record originates from a study of type 1 and type 2 diabetes patients. Study outcomes and limitations: Age and gender were not matched between study groups. Both CD4+ and CD8+ type 2 diabetes repertoires showed significantly higher diversity than type 1.

CDR1 LNHDA and CDR2 SQIVND come from the germline V gene (reference sequence). The CDR3 has 14 amino acids. Trimming at V came to 3 bases and at J to 8 bases, leaving 6 bases not matched to a gene. PCR was run on genomic DNA. Amplification of the beta chain CDR3 used 30 forward and 13 reverse multiplex primers. TCRdb used MiXCR to reprocess the multiplex PCR reads, holding one entry per CDR3 protein. The sample includes about 250,000 distinct CDR3 sequences, over 45% of them seen just once. Sequenced: peripheral blood mononuclear cells (PBMCs). The clonotype was recovered from a man younger than 35 with type 2 diabetes. The chain carries TRBV19 and TRBJ2-1, with 8 positions matching TRBD2. The CDR3 spells CASSIGTSIDEQFF. The CDR3 nucleotides read TGTGCCAGTAGTATCGGGACTAGTATCGATGAGCAGTTCTTC.